The T cell receptor beta chain described here comes from a study of blood T cells in healthy people across ages. A note on this clonotype: Being one base from a much bigger clone, this may be a read error.

It was with a sample-barcoded 5' primer and a J-beta primer mix that a second PCR of about 7 to 12 cycles was run. Each sample yielded at least 3 million CDR3-containing paired-end reads. One entry per CDR3 protein, called by TCRdb with MiXCR from the 5' RACE reads. The data hold 710,000 or so distinct CDR3 sequences, with approximately 29% observed a single time. Isolation recovered at least 6 million PBMCs from every sample. This TCR was sampled from an elderly woman in good health. The sequenced sample was blood.

The CDR3 DNA sequence: TGTGCCAAAGGACGGATTAATGAAAAACTGTTTTTT. It specifies CAKGRINEKLFF. The chain employs TRBV6-2 or TRBV6-3 and TRBJ1-4; D uncertain. The V end lost 10 bases, the J end lost 4 bases, and 10 bases lay between the germline ends. CDR3 length: 12 residues. CDR1 and CDR2 (germline): MNHEY, SVGEGT.